A single sample is the source of the 15 T cell receptor beta chains below, sequenced in a study of blood T cell repertoires in COVID-19. Data came from immunoSEQ multiplex PCR; TCRdb stores just in-frame clones and leaves some out. Seen here are approximately 30,000 clones, 80% to 90% observed once, and the top ten hold roughly 2.6%. Sequencing input: peripheral blood. Receptor source: a human donor in a cohort sampled during active COVID-19.

The count of this clone is one. The chain carries TRBV12-3 or TRBV12-4 and TRBJ1-2; D gene uncertain. This CDR3 contains 11 residues. V was trimmed by 6 bases and J by 8 bases, leaving 10 bases between them. Here the CDR3 reads CASSSPEGYTF. The CDR3 nucleotides are TGTGCCAGCAGCTCGCCCGAGGGCTACACCTTC.

V gene TRBV12-3 or TRBV12-4 combines with J gene TRBJ1-2; D ambiguous. V dropped 0 bases and J dropped 5 bases, with 4 bases sitting between them. CDR3 length: 12 residues. The CDR3 region is CASSLAAYGYTF. The CDR3 bases are TGTGCCAGCAGTTTAGCAGCTTATGGCTACACCTTC.

The chain combines TRBV2 with TRBJ1-4, with D tentatively TRBD1 (5 bases). Trimming left V 6 bases short and J 5 bases short, with 16 bases between. Germline CDR1 is SNHLY and CDR2 is FYNNEI. The CDR3 has 15 residues. CDR3 region: CASSAYSAGNEKLFF. In DNA, the CDR3 is TGTGCCAGCAGCGCTTATTCGGCAGGGAATGAAAAACTGTTTTTT. Together with reference TRBV2 and TRBJ1-4, the CDR3 gives the full variable domain: EPEVTQTPSHQVTQMGQEVILRCVPISNHLYFYWYRQILGQKVEFLVSFYNNEISEKSEIFDDQFSVERPDGSNFTLKIRSTKLEDSAMYFCASSAYSAGNEKLFFGSGTQLSVL.

The CDR3 region is CASSGSRTDEKLFF. The CDR3 coding sequence is TGTGCCAGCAGCGGATCAAGGACAGATGAAAAACTGTTTTTT. The chain recombines TRBV7-9 with TRBJ1-4; D possibly corresponds to TRBD1 (6 bases). The CDR3 sequence is 14 residues long. The V end lost 5 bases, the J end lost 6 bases, and 13 bases lay between the germline ends. Germline CDR1 reads SEHNR; CDR2 reads FQNEAQ (reference sequence). The complete variable domain, with remaining parts taken from reference TRBV7-9 and TRBJ1-4, reads DTGVSQNPRHKITKRGQNVTFRCDPISEHNRLYWYRQTLGQGPEFLTYFQNEAQLEKSRLLSDRFSAERPKGSFSTLEIQRTEQGDSAMYLCASSGSRTDEKLFFGSGTQLSVL.

The gene calls are TRBV6-2 or TRBV6-3 and TRBJ2-1; D is possibly TRBD2 (5 bases). Germline V CDR1 and CDR2: MNHEY, SVGEGT. The CDR3 totals 12 residues. The germline V and J ends were trimmed by 0 bases and 15 bases, with 12 bases remaining between them. CDR3 nucleotides: TGTGCCAGCAGTTACTCCGCCGGGGTGAGGTTCTTC. Amino acid sequence: CASSYSAGVRFF.

This clone was counted once. The CDR3 DNA reads TGCACCAGCAGAATTGGGACTTTCACTGGGACAGATACGCAGTATTTT. It encodes CTSRIGTFTGTDTQYF. The chain uses TRBV1 and TRBJ2-3; the DNA was not used to check the table's D call, TRBD2. TRBV1 is annotated as a pseudogene. The CDR3 is 16 amino acids.

The chain has TRBV18 and TRBJ2-3; no clear D gene. Trimming stripped 0 bases from V and 3 bases from J, with 7 bases between. CDR3 length equals 14 residues. Per germline, CDR1 KGHSH and CDR2 LQKENI. The CDR3 is CASSPPSHTDTQYF. CDR3 nucleotide sequence: TGTGCCAGCTCACCACCGTCACATACAGATACGCAGTATTTT.

The chain couples TRBV7-9 to TRBJ1-1; D gene ambiguous. Germline loops: CDR1 SEHNR, CDR2 FQNEAQ (reference sequence). CDR3 length: 14 amino acids. The V end lost 2 bases, the J end lost 1 base, and 8 bases lay between the germline ends. Written as DNA, the CDR3 is TGTGCCAGCAGCTTATATGAGGGGAACACTGAAGCTTTCTTT. It specifies CASSLYEGNTEAFF.

The gene calls are TRBV12-3 or TRBV12-4 and TRBJ2-3; D is ambiguous. Trimming took off 5 bases at V and 5 bases at J, with 11 bases between the two ends. The CDR3 runs to 13 residues. The CDR3, as DNA: TGTGCCAGCAGTGACCAGACAAGAGATACGCAGTATTTT. This gives the protein CASSDQTRDTQYF.

The chain is built from TRBV9 and TRBJ2-5; a weak D match, TRBD1 (6 bases). Per the germline V gene, CDR1 is SGDLS and CDR2 is YYNGEE. This CDR3 is built from 15 residues. Deletions cut 7 bases from V and 3 bases from J, with 19 bases between. The CDR3 sequence is CASGRTGSMEETQYF. The CDR3 nucleotides read TGTGCCAGCGGAAGAACAGGGTCGATGGAAGAGACCCAGTACTTC.

V is TRBV5-4 and J is TRBJ1-2, with D possibly matching TRBD1 (5 bases). The CDR3 is 15 amino acids. V was pared by 0 bases and J by 2 bases, with 11 bases between. CDR1 and CDR2 (germline): SGHNT, YYREEE (reference sequence). In DNA form, the CDR3 reads TGTGCCAGCAGCTTGGTTCGGACACCGAACTATGGCTACACCTTC. Its protein is CASSLVRTPNYGYTF.

The chain couples TRBV4-2 to TRBJ2-6; D is undetermined. V was shortened by 8 bases and J by 2 bases, with 19 bases between the two germline ends. The CDR3 covers 17 residues. Per germline, CDR1 LGHNA and CDR2 YNFKEQ. CDR3 DNA sequence: TGTGCCAGCTTAAACCAGGCCTCTTCTACTGGGGCCAACGTCCTGACTTTC. It yields the protein CASLNQASSTGANVLTF.

This chain links TRBV7-3 with TRBJ1-2; D call uncertain. V lost 3 bases and J lost 7, with 15 bases in between. Germline assignment: CDR1 SGHTA and CDR2 FQGTGA. This CDR3 has 14 amino acids. The CDR3 region has the DNA TGTGCCAGCAGCTTCTCATCGCCGGGGTCTGGCTACACCTTC. This gives the protein CASSFSSPGSGYTF.

The chain is built from TRBV6-5 and TRBJ2-7; no firm D call. Germline V CDR1 and CDR2: MNHEY, SVGAGI. Trimming stripped 6 bases from V and 3 bases from J, with 3 bases between. There are 10 residues in the CDR3. This chain's CDR3 is CASSRYEQYF. In DNA, the CDR3 is TGTGCCAGCAGCCGCTACGAGCAGTACTTC.

The chain recombines TRBV5-1 with TRBJ2-2, with 8 bases aligning to TRBD2. With V trimmed by 4 bases and J by 3 bases, 11 bases remained unmatched. The V gene's germline CDR1 is SGHRS and CDR2 YFSETQ. The CDR3 totals 17 residues. The CDR3 loop is CASSRGLRSGDTGELFF. DNA for the CDR3: TGCGCCAGCAGCCGGGGGTTACGTAGCGGGGACACCGGGGAGCTGTTTTTT.